The source of this T cell receptor beta chain is a study of T cells in Graves' hyperthyroidism and ophthalmopathy. There were TCR beta CDR3 regions amplified from RNA transcripts. An initial round of RT-PCR targeting the TCR CDR3 relied on the HTBI primer set. TCRdb processed the multiplex PCR reads anew with MiXCR; each CDR3 protein has one entry. The sample consists of around 400,000 distinct CDR3 sequences, more than 15% of them appearing once. The table lists this clonotype with many counts. The study left out patients who had uncontrolled infection, other autoimmune disease, pregnancy or lactation. Diagnosing involved the use of clinical symptoms, serum thyroxine and TRAb, thyroid ultrasound and orbital computed tomography. Blood sampling occurred at first hyperthyroidism diagnosis, ahead of any ophthalmopathy symptoms. Germline CDR1 reads KGHSH; CDR2 reads LQKENI. This CDR3 comprises 15 residues. With 0 bases removed from V and 0 bases from J, the gap between germline ends came to 8 bases.

The sample was blood. The gene calls are TRBV18 and TRBJ1-1, with D maybe TRBD1 (5 bases). This clonotype originated in a woman aged 18 to 35 with Graves' hyperthyroidism that later progressed to Graves' ophthalmopathy. The DNA for the CDR3 is TGTGCCAGCTCACCACCCTCGACAGTGAACACTGAAGCTTTCTTT. It translates to CASSPPSTVNTEAFF.